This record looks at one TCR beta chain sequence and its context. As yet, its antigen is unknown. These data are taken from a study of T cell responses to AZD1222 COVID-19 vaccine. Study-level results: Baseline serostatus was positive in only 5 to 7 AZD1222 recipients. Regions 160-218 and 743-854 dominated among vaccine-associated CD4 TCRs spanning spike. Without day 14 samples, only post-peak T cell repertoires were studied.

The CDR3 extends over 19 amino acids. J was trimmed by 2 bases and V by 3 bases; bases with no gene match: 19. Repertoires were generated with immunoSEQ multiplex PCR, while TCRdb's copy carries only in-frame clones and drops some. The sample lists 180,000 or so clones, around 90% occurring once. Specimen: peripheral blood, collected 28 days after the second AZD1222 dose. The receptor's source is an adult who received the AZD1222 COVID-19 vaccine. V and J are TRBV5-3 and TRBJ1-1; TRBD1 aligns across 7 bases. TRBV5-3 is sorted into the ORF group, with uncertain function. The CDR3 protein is CARSYKYPGQPYTNTEAFF. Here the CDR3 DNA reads TGTGCCAGAAGCTATAAATATCCGGGACAGCCCTATACCAACACTGAAGCTTTCTTT.